This record looks at one T cell receptor beta chain sequence and its context. The specificity of this receptor is unknown. Nothing much larger sits one base from this clone, and base qualities are not available. The CDR3 goes from the cysteine to the phenylalanine over 14 residues. Only the CDR3 portion is preserved as DNA: 42 bases, with reading frame beginning at the first base. CDR1 is given as LNHDA and CDR2 as SQIVND, both from the germline V gene (reference sequence). A distance of 11 bases separates the germline ends of V and J, which lose 8 bases and 0 bases respectively. Patients with a history of autoimmune disease or receiving systemic immunosuppression were excluded from the trial. Peripheral blood for TCR sequencing was collected from all dose cohorts at baseline, on cycle 4 day 1, and on cycle 7 day 1. Samples were obtained from an open-label, multicenter, first-in-human phase I dose-escalation trial of ivuxolimab. The trial enrolled adults with locally advanced or metastatic head and neck squamous cell, hepatocellular, melanoma or renal cell carcinoma. Before TCR sequencing, CD4+ and CD8+ T cells were separately sorted from peripheral blood.

This record belongs to a study of OX40 agonist ivuxolimab in advanced cancers. Regarding the research as a whole: Ivuxolimab, which targeted the costimulatory receptor OX40 (CD134), was an agonistic, fully human IgG2 monoclonal antibody. Patients were allowed to have had prior anti-PD-1, anti-PD-L1 or anti-CTLA-4 therapy, and around 43% of the dose-escalation patients had been treated with checkpoint inhibitors. The paper describes the monotherapy dose-escalation part (N of about 52 patients) of the phase I trial of ivuxolimab. The point of sequencing TCRbeta in the periphery was to test whether ivuxolimab changed TCR sequence diversity and drove clonal T-cell expansion. In the dose-escalation cohort, 82.7% of patients were male, and the mean age was approximately 55 years, with a range of about 23 to 90. Of the roughly 51 dose-escalation patients, hepatocellular carcinoma was present in around 19, melanoma in approximately 15, renal cell carcinoma in 9 and head and neck cancer in 9. Partial responses occurred in three dose-escalation patients: two with cutaneous melanoma and one with hepatocellular carcinoma. Intravenous ivuxolimab was administered to patients every 2 weeks at six dose levels: 0.01, 0.1, 0.3, 1.5, 3 and 10 mg/kg.

The investigation overall reported the following: On average, CD8+ T cells showed more expanded clones than CD4+ T cells after ivuxolimab. Low levels of normalized T-cell clonal expansion were also seen in some patients who did not respond. The antigen specificity of the clonally expanded peripheral T cells was not determined. At doses of 0.1 to 3.0 mg/kg, clonal expansion of both CD4+ and CD8+ T cells in blood was seen between baseline and week 6. Partial responders in the 0.1-3.0 mg/kg groups had among the lowest normalized peripheral clonal expansion, especially among CD8+ T cells.

To sequence the TCRbeta CDR3 region, genomic DNA was isolated from the sorted cells. The immunoSEQ Assay was used to sequence the TCRbeta CDR3 regions. This immuneACCESS table, as held by TCRdb, lists in-frame sequences with V and J called but not all clones. Of the missing ones, under half trace to an unresolved V gene in checked studies; the others have no known cause. For this sample the table gives 70,000 to 95,000 clones, of which around four fifths were detected only once. The ten top clones hold 0.76% of the sample. This chain is built from TRBV19 and TRBJ1-5; the D gene identity is not certain. The clonotype comes from an adult with an advanced solid tumor such as melanoma, head and neck, liver or kidney cancer. This material consisted of CD4+ or CD8+ T cells sorted from blood, taken in a trial of the OX40 agonist ivuxolimab. The CDR3 protein is CASRTAYSNQPQHF. The nucleotide sequence reads as follows: TGTGCCAGTCGAACAGCTTATAGCAATCAGCCCCAGCATTTT.